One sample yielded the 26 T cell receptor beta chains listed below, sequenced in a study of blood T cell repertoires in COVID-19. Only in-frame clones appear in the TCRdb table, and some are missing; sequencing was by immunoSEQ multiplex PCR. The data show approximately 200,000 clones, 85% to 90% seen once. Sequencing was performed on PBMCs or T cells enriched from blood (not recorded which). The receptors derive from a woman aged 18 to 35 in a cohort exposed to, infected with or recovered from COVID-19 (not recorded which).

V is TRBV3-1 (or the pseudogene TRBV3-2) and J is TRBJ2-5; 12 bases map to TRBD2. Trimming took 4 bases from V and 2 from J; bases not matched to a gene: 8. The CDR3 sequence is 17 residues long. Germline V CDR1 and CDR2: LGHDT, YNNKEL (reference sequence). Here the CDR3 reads CASSRPTSGGTQETQYF. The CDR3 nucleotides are TGTGCCAGCAGCCGCCCTACTAGCGGGGGGACTCAAGAGACCCAGTACTTC.

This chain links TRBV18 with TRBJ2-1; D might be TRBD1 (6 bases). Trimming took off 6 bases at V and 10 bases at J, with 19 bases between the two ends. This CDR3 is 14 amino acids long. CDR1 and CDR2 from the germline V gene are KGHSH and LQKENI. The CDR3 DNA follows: TGTGCCAGCTCTCGCGAAATCAGGGGCGGCGAGCAGTTCTTC. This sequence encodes CASSREIRGGEQFF.

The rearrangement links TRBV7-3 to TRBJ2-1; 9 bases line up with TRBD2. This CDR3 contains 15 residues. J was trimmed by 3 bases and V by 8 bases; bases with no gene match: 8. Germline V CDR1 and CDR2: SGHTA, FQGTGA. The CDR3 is CASAPASGNYNEQFF. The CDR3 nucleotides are TGTGCCAGCGCCCCAGCTAGCGGGAACTACAATGAGCAGTTCTTC.

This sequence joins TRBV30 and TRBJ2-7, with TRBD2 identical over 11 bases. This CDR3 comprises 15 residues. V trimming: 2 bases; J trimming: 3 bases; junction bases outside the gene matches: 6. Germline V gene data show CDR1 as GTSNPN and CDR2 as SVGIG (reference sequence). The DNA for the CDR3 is TGTGCCTGGAGTATTCCGGGACTAGCGGTCTACGAGCAGTACTTC. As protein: CAWSIPGLAVYEQYF.

Here the CDR3 DNA reads TGTGCCAGCAGACAGGGGTGGGATCCGCCCCAGCATTTT. Translation gives CASRQGWDPPQHF. The chain has TRBV28 and TRBJ1-5, with TRBD1 identical over 7 bases. The CDR3 has 13 amino acids. Germline CDR1 reads MDHEN; CDR2 reads SYDVKM. The V segment lost 6 bases and the J segment 9 bases; nucleotides outside the gene matches: 8.

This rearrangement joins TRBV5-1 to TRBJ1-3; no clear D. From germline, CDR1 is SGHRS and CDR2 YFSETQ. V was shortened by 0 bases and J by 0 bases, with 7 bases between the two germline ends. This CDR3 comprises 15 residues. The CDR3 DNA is TGCGCCAGCAGCTTGGGCTCCGGCTCTGGAAACACCATATATTTT. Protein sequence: CASSLGSGSGNTIYF.

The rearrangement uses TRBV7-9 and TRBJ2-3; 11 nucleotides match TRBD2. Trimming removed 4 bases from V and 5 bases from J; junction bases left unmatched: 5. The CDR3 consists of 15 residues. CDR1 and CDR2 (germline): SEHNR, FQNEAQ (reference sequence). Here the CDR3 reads CASSSIAGGRDTQYF. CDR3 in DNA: TGTGCCAGCAGCTCGATAGCGGGGGGGCGAGATACGCAGTATTTT.

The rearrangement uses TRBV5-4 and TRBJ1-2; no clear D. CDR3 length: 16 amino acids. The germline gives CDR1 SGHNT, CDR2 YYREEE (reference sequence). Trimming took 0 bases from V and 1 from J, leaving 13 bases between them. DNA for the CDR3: TGTGCCAGCAGCTTGGGTCTGAGAGACTTTAACTATGGCTACACCTTC. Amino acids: CASSLGLRDFNYGYTF.

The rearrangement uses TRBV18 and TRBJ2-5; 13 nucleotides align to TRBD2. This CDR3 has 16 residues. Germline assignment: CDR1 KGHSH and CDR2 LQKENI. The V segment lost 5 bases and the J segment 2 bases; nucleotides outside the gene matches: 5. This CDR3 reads CASSRLAGGEQETQYF. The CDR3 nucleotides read TGTGCCAGCTCAAGACTAGCGGGGGGCGAGCAAGAGACCCAGTACTTC.

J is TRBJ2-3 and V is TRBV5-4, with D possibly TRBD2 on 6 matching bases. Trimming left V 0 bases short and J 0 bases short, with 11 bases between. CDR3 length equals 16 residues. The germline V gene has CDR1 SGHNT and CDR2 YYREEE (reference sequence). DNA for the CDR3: TGTGCCAGCAGCTTGGGCGGGATTCGTAGCACAGATACGCAGTATTTT. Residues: CASSLGGIRSTDTQYF.

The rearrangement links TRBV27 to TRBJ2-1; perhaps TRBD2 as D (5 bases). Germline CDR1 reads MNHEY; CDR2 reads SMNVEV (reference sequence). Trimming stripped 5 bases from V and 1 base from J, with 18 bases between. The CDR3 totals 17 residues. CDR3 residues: CASSPHLAGRSYNEQFF. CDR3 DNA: TGTGCCAGCAGTCCACACCTAGCAGGAAGGTCCTACAATGAGCAGTTCTTC.

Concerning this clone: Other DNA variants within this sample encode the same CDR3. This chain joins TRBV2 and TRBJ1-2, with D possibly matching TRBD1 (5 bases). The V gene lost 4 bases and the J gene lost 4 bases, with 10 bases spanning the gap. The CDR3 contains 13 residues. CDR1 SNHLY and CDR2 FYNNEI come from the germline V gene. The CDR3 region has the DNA TGTGCCAGCAGTGGTGACAGCGTCTATGGCTACACCTTC. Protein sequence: CASSGDSVYGYTF.

The CDR3: CASREDETSGAYNEQFF. The CDR3 nucleotides read TGTGCCAGCAGGGAAGATGAAACTAGCGGAGCATACAATGAGCAGTTCTTC. The chain joins TRBV3-1 (or the pseudogene TRBV3-2) to TRBJ2-1; 8 nucleotides line up with TRBD2. The CDR3 has 17 residues. J was trimmed by 4 bases and V by 6 bases; bases with no gene match: 14. Per the germline V gene, CDR1 is LGHDT and CDR2 is YNNKEL (reference sequence).

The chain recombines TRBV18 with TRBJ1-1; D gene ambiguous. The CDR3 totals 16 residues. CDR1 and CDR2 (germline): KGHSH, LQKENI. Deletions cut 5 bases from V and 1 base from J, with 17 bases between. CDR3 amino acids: CASSILSFGRNTEAFF. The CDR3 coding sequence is TGTGCCAGCTCAATTTTATCGTTCGGGAGGAACACTGAAGCTTTCTTT. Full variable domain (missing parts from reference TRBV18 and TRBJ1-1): NAGVMQNPRHLVRRRGQEARLRCSPMKGHSHVYWYRQLPEEGLKFMVYLQKENIIDESGMPKERFSAEFPKEGPSILRIQQVVRGDSAAYFCASSILSFGRNTEAFFGQGTRLTVV.

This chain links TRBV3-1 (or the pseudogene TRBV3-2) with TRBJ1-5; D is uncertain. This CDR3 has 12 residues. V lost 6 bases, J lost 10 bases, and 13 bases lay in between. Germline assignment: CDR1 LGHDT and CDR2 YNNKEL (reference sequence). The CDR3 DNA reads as TGTGCCAGCAGTTCATCGGGGAATCCCCAGCATTTT. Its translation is CASSSSGNPQHF.

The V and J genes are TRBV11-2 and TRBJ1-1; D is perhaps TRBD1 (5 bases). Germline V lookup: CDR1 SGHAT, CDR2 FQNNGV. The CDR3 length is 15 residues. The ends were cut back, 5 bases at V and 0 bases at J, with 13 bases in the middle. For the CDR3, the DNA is TGTGCCAGCAGCATGCAGGGAATCCTGAACACTGAAGCTTTCTTT. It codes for CASSMQGILNTEAFF.

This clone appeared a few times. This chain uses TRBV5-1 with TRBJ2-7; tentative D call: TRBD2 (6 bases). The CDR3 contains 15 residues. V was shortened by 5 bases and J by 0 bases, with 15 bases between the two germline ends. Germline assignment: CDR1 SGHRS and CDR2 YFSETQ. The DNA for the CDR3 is TGCGCCAGCAGGGACGGGACTTCAAGCTCCTACGAGCAGTACTTC. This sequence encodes CASRDGTSSSYEQYF.

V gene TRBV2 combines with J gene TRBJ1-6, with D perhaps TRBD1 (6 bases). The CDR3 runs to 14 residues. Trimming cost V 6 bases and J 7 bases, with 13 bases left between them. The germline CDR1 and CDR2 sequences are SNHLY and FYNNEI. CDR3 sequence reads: CASRKTGFNSPLHF. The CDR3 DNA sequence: TGTGCCAGCAGGAAGACAGGTTTCAATTCACCCCTCCACTTT.

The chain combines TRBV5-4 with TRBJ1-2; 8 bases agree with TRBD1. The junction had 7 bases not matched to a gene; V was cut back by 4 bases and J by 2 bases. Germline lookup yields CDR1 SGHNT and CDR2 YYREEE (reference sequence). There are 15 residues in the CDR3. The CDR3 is CASSGGTGLNYGYTF. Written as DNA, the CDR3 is TGTGCCAGCAGCGGCGGGACAGGACTAAACTATGGCTACACCTTC.

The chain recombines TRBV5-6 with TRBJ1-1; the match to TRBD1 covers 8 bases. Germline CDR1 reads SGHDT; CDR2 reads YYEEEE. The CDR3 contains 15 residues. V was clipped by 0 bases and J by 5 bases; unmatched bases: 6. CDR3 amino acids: CASSLAQGAKTEAFF. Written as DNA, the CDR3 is TGTGCCAGCAGCTTGGCGCAGGGGGCGAAAACTGAAGCTTTCTTT.

CDR3 amino acids: CASSQDKGVREQYF. CDR3 nucleotides: TGCGCCAGCAGCCAAGATAAGGGAGTCCGCGAGCAGTACTTC. This sequence joins TRBV4-1 and TRBJ2-7, with a possible D match to TRBD2 (5 bases). V was pared by 0 bases and J by 6 bases, with 12 bases between. This CDR3 contains 14 residues. From germline, CDR1 is MGHRA and CDR2 YSYEKL.

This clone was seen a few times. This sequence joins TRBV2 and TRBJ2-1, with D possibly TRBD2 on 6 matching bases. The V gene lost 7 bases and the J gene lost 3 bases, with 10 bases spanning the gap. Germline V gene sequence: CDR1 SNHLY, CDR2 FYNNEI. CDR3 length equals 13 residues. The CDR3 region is CASKGGIYNEQFF. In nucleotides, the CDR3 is TGTGCCAGCAAAGGCGGGATCTACAATGAGCAGTTCTTC.

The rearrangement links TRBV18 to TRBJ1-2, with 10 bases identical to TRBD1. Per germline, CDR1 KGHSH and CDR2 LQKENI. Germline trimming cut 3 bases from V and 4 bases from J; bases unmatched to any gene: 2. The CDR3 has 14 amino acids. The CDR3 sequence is CASSPRTGGYGYTF. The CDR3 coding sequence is TGTGCCAGCTCACCTCGGACAGGGGGCTATGGCTACACCTTC.

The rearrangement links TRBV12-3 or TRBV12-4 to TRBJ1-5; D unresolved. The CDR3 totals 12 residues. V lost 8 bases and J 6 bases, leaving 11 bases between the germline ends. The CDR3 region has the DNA TGTGCCAGCTCCGACAACATTCAGCCCCAGCATTTT. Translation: CASSDNIQPQHF.

The DNA of the CDR3 is TGTGCCAGCAGCCCTCTCGACAGTGAAGCTTTCTTT. Protein product: CASSPLDSEAFF. This rearrangement joins TRBV7-9 to TRBJ1-1; tentative D call: TRBD1 (5 bases). The CDR3 is 12 residues long. V was trimmed by 5 bases and J by 7 bases, leaving 11 bases between them. In germline, CDR1 is SEHNR, CDR2 FQNEAQ (reference sequence).

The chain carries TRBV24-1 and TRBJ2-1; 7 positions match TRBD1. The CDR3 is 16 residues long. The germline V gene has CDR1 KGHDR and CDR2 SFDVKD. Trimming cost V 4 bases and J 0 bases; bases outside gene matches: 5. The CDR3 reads CATSEQTGSSYNEQFF. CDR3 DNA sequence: TGTGCCACCAGTGAACAGACAGGGAGCTCCTACAATGAGCAGTTCTTC.